Listed below are T cell receptor beta chains from one sample, sequenced in a study of Ad26.COV2.S vaccination and SARS-CoV-2 variants. Sequencing used immunoSEQ multiplex PCR; TCRdb keeps in-frame clones, though not all of them. In the table there are roughly 700,000 clones, 70% to 90% of which are singletons. This sample comprised peripheral blood, obtained in a trial of Ad26.COV2.S vaccine versus placebo. These receptors came from a person between 18 and 65 years old who received the Ad26.COV2.S COVID-19 vaccine or a placebo. CDR3s include the opening cysteine and the closing phenylalanine or tryptophan. A D gene is named only where the DNA matches it firmly. Rows give clone size only sometimes, using once, few, many, or a class for an expanded clone.

d_call | clone_size | j_call | v_call | cdr3_aa | cdr3_nt
TRBD2 | NA | TRBJ2-1 | TRBV10-3 | CAISESGSGSLLSYNEQFF | TGTGCCATCAGTGAGTCAGGTAGCGGGAGTCTTCTTTCCTACAATGAGCAGTTCTTC
NA | NA | TRBJ2-5 | TRBV4-1 | CASSQDPQETQYF | TGCGCCAGCAGCCAAGATCCCCAAGAGACCCAGTACTTC
NA | NA | TRBJ1-1 | TRBV5-4 | CASSLGPQNTEAFF | TGTGCCAGCAGCTTGGGACCGCAGAACACTGAAGCTTTCTTT
NA | NA | TRBJ2-7 | TRBV27 | CASSSLPGRTYEQYF | TGTGCCAGCAGTTCCCTCCCGGGACGGACCTACGAGCAGTACTTC
TRBD1 | NA | TRBJ2-7 | TRBV5-6 | CASQDRAGEQYF | TGTGCCAGCCAGGACAGGGCCGGCGAGCAGTACTTC
NA | NA | TRBJ1-6 | TRBV30 | CAWSEGYRSPLHF | TGTGCCTGGAGTGAAGGGTACCGTTCACCCCTCCACTTT
TRBD1 | NA | TRBJ2-1 | TRBV11-2 | CASSLLSQGAGNEQFF | TGTGCCAGCAGCTTACTATCACAGGGGGCAGGCAATGAGCAGTTCTTC
NA | NA | TRBJ2-3 | TRBV12-5 | CASGYGKGDTQYF | TGTGCTAGTGGTTATGGGAAAGGGGATACGCAGTATTTT
TRBD1 | NA | TRBJ2-4 | TRBV6-5 | CASSSPVTGDIQYF | TGTGCCAGCAGTTCCCCCGTGACAGGGGACATTCAGTACTTC
TRBD1 | NA | TRBJ1-2 | TRBV2 | CASSGTGGYGYTF | TGTGCCAGCAGTGGGACAGGTGGCTATGGCTACACCTTC
NA | once | TRBJ2-2 | TRBV6-5 | CASSTSRADTGELFF | TGTGCCAGCAGCACTTCGAGGGCGGACACCGGGGAGCTGTTTTTT
TRBD1 | NA | TRBJ2-1 | TRBV18 | CASSRIRDRVYNEQFF | TGTGCCAGCTCGCGGATTAGGGACAGGGTCTACAATGAGCAGTTCTTC
NA | NA | TRBJ1-5 | TRBV30 | CAWSSGGSHQPQHF | TGTGCCTGGAGTTCGGGGGGATCCCATCAGCCCCAGCATTTT
TRBD1 | NA | TRBJ2-1 | TRBV6-5 | CASSYKGTGGNEQFF | TGTGCCAGCAGTTACAAGGGGACAGGGGGCAATGAGCAGTTCTTC
NA | few | TRBJ2-7 | TRBV24-1 | CATSVGGAESEQYF | TGTGCCACCAGTGTTGGGGGCGCCGAGTCGGAGCAGTACTTC
TRBD1 | NA | TRBJ1-1 | TRBV7-3 | CASSPGTGGTEAFF | TGTGCCAGCAGCCCCGGAACAGGGGGGACTGAAGCTTTCTTT
TRBD1 | NA | TRBJ1-6 | TRBV2 | CASTQGALGSPLHF | TGTGCCAGCACCCAGGGGGCGCTTGGTTCACCCCTCCACTTT
NA | NA | TRBJ2-7 | TRBV19 | CASSNGVGNEQYF | TGTGCCAGTAGTAACGGGGTAGGGAACGAGCAGTACTTC
TRBD1 | few | TRBJ1-4 | TRBV5-6 | CASSWRDSATNEKLFF | TGTGCCAGCAGCTGGAGGGACAGTGCAACTAATGAAAAACTGTTTTTT
TRBD2 | NA | TRBJ2-5 | TRBV27 | CASSLSVAGAQETQYF | TGTGCCAGCAGTTTATCGGTAGCGGGGGCACAAGAGACCCAGTACTTC
NA | NA | TRBJ2-7 | TRBV10-3 | CAISESTYEQYF | TGTGCCATCAGTGAGTCGACCTACGAGCAGTACTTC
NA | NA | TRBJ1-2 | TRBV30 | CAWSDRAADGYTF | TGTGCCTGGAGTGACAGGGCGGCCGATGGCTACACCTTC
NA | NA | TRBJ1-2 | TRBV29-1 | CSALRGPLAYGYTF | TGCAGCGCCCTCAGGGGTCCCCTCGCCTATGGCTACACCTTC
NA | NA | TRBJ2-1 | TRBV5-4 | CASSLNMGGVANEQFF | TGTGCCAGCAGCTTGAATATGGGGGGAGTGGCCAATGAGCAGTTCTTC
NA | NA | TRBJ2-1 | TRBV5-1 | CASSLEHVSDEQFF | TGCGCCAGCAGCTTGGAGCACGTTAGCGATGAGCAGTTCTTC
TRBD1 | NA | TRBJ2-7 | TRBV5-6 | CASSRTGGFGYEQYF | TGTGCCAGCAGCCGGACAGGGGGCTTCGGTTACGAGCAGTACTTC
NA | NA | TRBJ1-6 | TRBV27 | CASSLSGTVNSPLHF | TGTGCCAGCAGTTTATCTGGGACGGTAAATTCACCCCTCCACTTT
NA | few | TRBJ1-6 | TRBV3-1/TRBV3-2 | CASTRTSGPLHF | TGTGCCAGCACCAGGACATCAGGTCCCCTCCACTTT
NA | NA | TRBJ2-7 | TRBV11-2 | CATLGPGTLNYEQYF | TGTGCGACGTTGGGACCCGGGACTCTTAACTACGAGCAGTACTTC